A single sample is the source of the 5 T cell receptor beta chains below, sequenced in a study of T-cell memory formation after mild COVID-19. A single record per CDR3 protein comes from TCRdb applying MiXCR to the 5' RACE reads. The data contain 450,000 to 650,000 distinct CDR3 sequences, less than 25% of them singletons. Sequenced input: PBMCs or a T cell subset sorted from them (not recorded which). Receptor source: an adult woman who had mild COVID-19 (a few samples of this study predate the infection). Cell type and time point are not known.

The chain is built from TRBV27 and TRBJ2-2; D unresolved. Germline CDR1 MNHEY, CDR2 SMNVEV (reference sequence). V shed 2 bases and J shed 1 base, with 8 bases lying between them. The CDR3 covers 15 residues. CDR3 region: CASSLNSLNTGELFF. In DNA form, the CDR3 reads TGTGCCAGCAGTTTAAACTCACTGAACACCGGGGAGCTGTTTTTT.

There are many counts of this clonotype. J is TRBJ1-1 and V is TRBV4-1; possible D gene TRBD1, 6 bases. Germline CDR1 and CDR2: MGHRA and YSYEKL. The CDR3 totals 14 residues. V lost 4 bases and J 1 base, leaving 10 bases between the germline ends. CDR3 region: CASSPGHWNTEAFF. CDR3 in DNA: TGCGCCAGCAGCCCGGGACATTGGAACACTGAAGCTTTCTTT.

CDR3 nucleotides: TGTGCCAGCAGCTGGGGACAGGGTAGTTTAGATGAGCAGTTCTTC. As protein: CASSWGQGSLDEQFF. The J gene is TRBJ2-1, the V gene TRBV11-2, with 9 bases aligning to TRBD1. CDR3 length equals 15 residues. J lost 8 bases, V lost 4 bases, and 9 bases had no gene match. Per germline, CDR1 SGHAT and CDR2 FQNNGV.

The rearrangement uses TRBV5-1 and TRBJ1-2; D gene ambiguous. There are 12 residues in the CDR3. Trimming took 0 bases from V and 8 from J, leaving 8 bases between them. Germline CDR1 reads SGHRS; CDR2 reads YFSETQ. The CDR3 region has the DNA TGCGCCAGCAGCTTGGAGAGGAGAGGCTACACCTTC. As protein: CASSLERRGYTF.

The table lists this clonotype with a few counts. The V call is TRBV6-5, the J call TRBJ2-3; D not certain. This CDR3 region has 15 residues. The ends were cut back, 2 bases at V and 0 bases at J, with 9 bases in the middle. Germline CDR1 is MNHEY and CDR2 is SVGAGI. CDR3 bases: TGTGCCAGCAGTTACATCGGCCTGAGCACAGATACGCAGTATTTT. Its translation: CASSYIGLSTDTQYF.